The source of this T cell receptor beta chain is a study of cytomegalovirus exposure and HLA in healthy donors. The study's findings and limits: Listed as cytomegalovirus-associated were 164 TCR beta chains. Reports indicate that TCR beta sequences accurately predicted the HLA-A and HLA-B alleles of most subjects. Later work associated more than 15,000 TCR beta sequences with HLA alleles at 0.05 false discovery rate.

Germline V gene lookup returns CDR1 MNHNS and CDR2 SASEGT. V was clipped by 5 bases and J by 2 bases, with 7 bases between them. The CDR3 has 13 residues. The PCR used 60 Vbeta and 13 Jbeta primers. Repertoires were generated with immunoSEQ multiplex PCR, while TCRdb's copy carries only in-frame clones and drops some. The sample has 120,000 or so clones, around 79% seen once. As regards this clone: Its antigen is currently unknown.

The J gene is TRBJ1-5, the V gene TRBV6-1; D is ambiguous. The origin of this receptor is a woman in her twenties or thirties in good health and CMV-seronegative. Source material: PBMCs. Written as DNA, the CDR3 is TGTGCCAGCAGTCAGGTCGGCAATCAGCCCCAGCATTTT. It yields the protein CASSQVGNQPQHF.